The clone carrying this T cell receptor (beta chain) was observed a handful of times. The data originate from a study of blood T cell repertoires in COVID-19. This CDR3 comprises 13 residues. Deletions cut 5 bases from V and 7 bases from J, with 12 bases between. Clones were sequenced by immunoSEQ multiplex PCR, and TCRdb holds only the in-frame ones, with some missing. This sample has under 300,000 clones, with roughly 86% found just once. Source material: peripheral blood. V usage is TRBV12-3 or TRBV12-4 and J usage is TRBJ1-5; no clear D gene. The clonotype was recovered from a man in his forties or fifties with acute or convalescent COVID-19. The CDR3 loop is CASSTLTGQPQHF. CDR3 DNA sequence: TGTGCCAGCAGTACTCTCACGGGGCAGCCCCAGCATTTT.